Reported below is one T cell receptor (beta chain). This clone occurred once. It has no known antigen specificity. No much larger clonotype is one base removed from it; base qualities were not supplied. The data derive from a study of control samples from healthy donors and cancer patients (dated by TCRdb to 2020 to 2021). CDR1 LGHDT and CDR2 YNNKEL were looked up in the germline V gene (reference sequence). The CDR3 runs 18 residues from the cysteine to the phenylalanine. Left in the record is the CDR3 DNA by itself, 54 bases read in frame from the first base. From V the trimming removes 3 bases and from J it removes 5 bases, while the gene matches leave 13 bases of the junction unaccounted for. The protocol used for the library was the immunoSEQ multiplex PCR assay. As stored in TCRdb, this immuneACCESS dataset retains in-frame rearrangements with V and J assigned. A fraction of the clones does not appear; measured against another copy, unresolved V genes explain less than half of the discrepancy, and the remainder lacks a known reason. The sample table holds about 220,000 clones, of which 90% to 95% were seen once. Approximately 1.5% of the sample is held by the ten biggest clonotypes.

Sequenced input: blood. The rearranged chain carries TRBV3-1 (or the pseudogene TRBV3-2) and TRBJ2-5; 12 junctional bases match TRBD2. This clonotype originated in a man in his fifties or sixties in good health. This receptor has the CDR3 CASSHLAGGTLRGETQYF. The sequence in DNA is TGTGCCAGCAGCCATCTAGCGGGGGGGACCCTTCGGGGGGAGACCCAGTACTTC.